The 2 T cell receptor beta chains listed next were all sequenced from one sample in a study of blood T cell repertoires in COVID-19. Only in-frame clones appear in the TCRdb table, and some are missing; sequencing was by immunoSEQ multiplex PCR. The data hold under 250,000 clones, with 86% observed a single time. Sequencing was carried out using peripheral blood. These receptors were collected from a woman aged 60 to 75 who had recovered from COVID-19.

The V and J genes are TRBV19 and TRBJ2-3; 9 bases line up with TRBD1. In germline, CDR1 is LNHDA, CDR2 SQIVND (reference sequence). V gave up 3 bases and J gave up 6 bases; unmatched junction bases: 4. The CDR3 sequence is 14 residues long. CDR3 in amino acids: CASSIDRGGDTQYF. The CDR3 bases are TGTGCCAGTAGTATCGACAGGGGGGGGGATACGCAGTATTTT.

The V gene is TRBV18, the J gene TRBJ2-1; 8 bases are shared with TRBD1. The CDR3 spans 17 residues. CDR1 KGHSH and CDR2 LQKENI come from the germline V gene. V shed 2 bases and J 5 bases; nucleotides not matched to a gene: 11. The DNA for the CDR3 is TGTGCCAGCTCACCAATTTTTACGGACAGGGAGGACAATGAGCAGTTCTTC. Encoded protein: CASSPIFTDREDNEQFF.